This is a list of T cell receptor beta chains from one sample in a study of vaccination and CD4 T cells after COVID-19. No antigen has been identified for these receptors. TCRdb ran MiXCR on the PCR reads and lists one entry per CDR3 protein. The table includes about 20,000 distinct CDR3 sequences, roughly three fifths detected once. Material for sequencing was CD4+ T cells from blood, cultured in vitro. The receptors originated from a human donor who had recovered from COVID-19. CDR3s include the opening cysteine and the closing phenylalanine or tryptophan. D genes are given only for firm matches. Rows may omit the clone size; those that give it use once, few, many or a size class.

size,J,D,V,CDR3,DNA
few,TRBJ1-1,TRBD1,TRBV7-3,CASSSRTGANTEAFF,TGTGCCAGCAGCTCGAGGACAGGGGCCAACACTGAAGCTTTCTTT
-,TRBJ1-1,-,TRBV2,CASGIGSGGTEAFF,TGTGCCAGCGGGATAGGGAGCGGCGGCACTGAAGCTTTCTTT
few,TRBJ1-5,-,TRBV7-2,CASSLWGPPSNQPQHF,TGTGCCAGCAGCTTATGGGGTCCCCCTTCCAATCAGCCCCAGCATTTT
-,TRBJ1-1,-,TRBV7-2,CASSFDTEAFF,TGTGCCAGCAGCTTTGACACTGAAGCTTTCTTT
-,TRBJ1-1,-,TRBV27,CASSHRVGVRNTEAFF,TGTGCCAGCAGCCACCGCGTGGGGGTAAGGAACACTGAAGCTTTCTTT
-,TRBJ2-3,-,TRBV4-3,CASSQDGGRGPFTDTQYF,TGCGCCAGCAGCCAAGATGGGGGTCGGGGACCCTTCACAGATACGCAGTATTTT
-,TRBJ1-6,-,TRBV20-1,CSASKAREGPDSPLHF,TGCAGTGCTTCCAAGGCCAGAGAGGGACCCGATTCACCCCTCCACTTT
-,TRBJ2-1,TRBD2,TRBV18,CASSPGLAGDDEQFF,TGTGCCAGCTCACCGGGTCTAGCGGGAGACGATGAGCAGTTCTTC
-,TRBJ1-5,TRBD1,TRBV7-2,CASSRDRANQPQHF,TGTGCCAGCAGCCGGGACAGGGCCAATCAGCCCCAGCATTTT
few,TRBJ1-1,-,TRBV20-1,CSARGYTSNTEAFF,TGTAGTGCTAGAGGGTACACCTCGAACACTGAAGCTTTCTTT
-,TRBJ1-2,TRBD1,TRBV10-3,CASQRQGDYGYTF,TGTGCCAGCCAACGACAGGGGGACTATGGCTACACCTTC
-,TRBJ2-1,-,TRBV6-1,CASSNYGWGDEQFF,TGTGCCAGCAGCAATTATGGTTGGGGGGATGAGCAGTTCTTC
-,TRBJ2-2,TRBD2,TRBV27,CASSRTSGVANTGELSF,TGTGCCAGCAGCAGGACTAGCGGGGTCGCGAACACCGGGGAGCTGTCTTTT
-,TRBJ2-2,-,TRBV11-3,CASSFRAGELFF,TGTGCCAGCAGCTTCCGCGCCGGGGAGCTGTTTTTT
few,TRBJ1-4,-,TRBV20-1,CSATEEFEKLFF,TGCAGTGCCACGGAGGAGTTTGAAAAACTGTTTTTT
-,TRBJ2-4,-,TRBV2,CASTRGQQNIQYF,TGTGCCAGCACAAGGGGTCAACAAAACATTCAGTACTTC
-,TRBJ1-1,-,TRBV19,CASSIAWGLNTEAFF,TGTGCCAGTAGTATAGCGTGGGGCTTGAACACTGAAGCTTTCTTT
once,TRBJ2-1,TRBD2,TRBV20-1,CSARESSGRAYISYNEQFF,TGCAGTGCTAGAGAGAGCAGCGGGAGGGCTTATATCTCCTACAATGAGCAGTTCTTC
-,TRBJ1-2,TRBD1,TRBV5-1,CASSLGDRDYGYTF,TGCGCCAGCAGCTTGGGGGACAGGGACTATGGCTACACCTTC
-,TRBJ2-2,-,TRBV7-3,CASSLSGTGELFF,TGTGCCAGCAGCTTATCCGGGACCGGGGAGCTGTTTTTT
-,TRBJ1-6,-,TRBV28,CASSFTGVYNSPLHF,TGTGCCAGCAGTTTCACAGGAGTCTATAATTCACCCCTCCACTTT
few,TRBJ1-4,-,TRBV15,CATSPLVGRSNEKLFF,TGTGCCACCAGCCCCCTGGTGGGAAGGAGTAATGAAAAACTGTTTTTT
once,TRBJ1-1,-,TRBV20-1,CSARMQGNTEAFF,TGCAGTGCTAGAATGCAGGGCAACACTGAAGCTTTCTTT
-,TRBJ2-5,TRBD2,TRBV11-2,CASSEGRISGAKRETQYF,TGTGCCAGCAGCGAGGGAAGGATTAGCGGGGCCAAGAGGGAGACCCAGTACTTC
few,TRBJ2-7,-,TRBV27,CASSSDTYEQYF,TGTGCCAGCAGTTCGGACACCTACGAGCAGTACTTC
-,TRBJ1-1,-,TRBV4-1,CASSHPPRGLEAFF,TGCGCCAGCAGCCACCCTCCGAGGGGACTTGAAGCTTTCTTT
-,TRBJ1-5,TRBD1,TRBV19,CASYPGQELNQPQHF,TGTGCCAGTTACCCCGGACAGGAACTCAATCAGCCCCAGCATTTT
-,TRBJ2-3,-,TRBV24-1,CATSDSRSLMGMQYF,TGTGCCACCAGTGATTCCCGATCCCTGATGGGGATGCAGTATTTT
few,TRBJ1-5,-,TRBV7-9,CASSLMDSRSQPQHF,TGTGCCAGCAGCTTGATGGACAGCCGGAGTCAGCCCCAGCATTTT
-,TRBJ2-1,-,TRBV7-9,CASSFEGDFLNEQFF,TGTGCCAGCAGCTTTGAGGGGGATTTCCTCAATGAGCAGTTCTTC
-,TRBJ1-2,TRBD1,TRBV18,CASSPMDRVTSYGYTF,TGTGCCAGCTCACCTATGGACAGGGTCACATCCTATGGCTACACCTTC
-,TRBJ2-5,TRBD1,TRBV2,CASSRDRQETQYF,TGTGCCAGCAGTCGGGACAGACAAGAGACCCAGTACTTC
once,TRBJ2-2,TRBD1,TRBV27,CASKVQGDLNTGELFF,TGTGCCAGCAAGGTACAGGGGGATCTGAACACCGGGGAGCTGTTTTTT
-,TRBJ2-5,-,TRBV19,CASRLDASQETQYF,TGTGCCAGTCGACTGGACGCCAGCCAAGAGACCCAGTACTTC
-,TRBJ1-1,TRBD1,TRBV28,CASGGQGLVTEAFF,TGTGCCAGCGGGGGACAGGGCCTGGTCACTGAAGCTTTCTTT
few,TRBJ1-6,TRBD1,TRBV2,CASRGDREGRSPLHF,TGTGCCAGCCGCGGGGACAGGGAAGGGAGATCACCCCTCCACTTT
-,TRBJ2-3,-,TRBV20-1,CSASGTRSSTDTQYF,TGCAGTGCCAGCGGTACAAGAAGTAGCACAGATACGCAGTATTTT
once,TRBJ1-1,-,TRBV19,CASSMPPGWGVDTEAFF,TGTGCCAGTAGTATGCCCCCGGGTTGGGGAGTGGACACTGAAGCTTTCTTT
few,TRBJ2-2,TRBD2,TRBV24-1,CATSDAGTSGAGELFF,TGTGCCACCAGTGATGCCGGGACTAGTGGGGCCGGGGAGCTGTTTTTT
-,TRBJ1-2,TRBD1,TRBV28,CASSGPGTGDGGYTF,TGTGCCAGCAGTGGGCCCGGGACAGGGGATGGTGGCTACACCTTC
-,TRBJ2-7,TRBD2,TRBV7-6,CASSLGGGTSSYEQYF,TGTGCCAGCAGCTTAGGAGGCGGGACTAGCTCCTACGAGCAGTACTTC
-,TRBJ2-5,TRBD1,TRBV24-1,CATSETDRDETQYF,TGTGCCACCAGTGAGACGGACAGGGATGAGACCCAGTACTTC
-,TRBJ2-5,-,TRBV6-1,CASRAQETQYF,TGTGCCAGCAGGGCTCAAGAGACCCAGTACTTC
-,TRBJ2-3,TRBD1,TRBV2,CASREDRVTDTQYF,TGTGCCAGCAGAGAAGACAGGGTTACAGATACGCAGTATTTT
-,TRBJ1-1,-,TRBV18,CASSGGGGDTEAFF,TGTGCCAGCTCGGGCGGTGGGGGTGACACTGAAGCTTTCTTT
-,TRBJ1-5,-,TRBV19,CASSISPGEKPQHF,TGTGCCAGTAGTATCTCGCCAGGTGAGAAACCCCAGCATTTT
-,TRBJ1-1,-,TRBV6-1,CASSDPGLGGTEAFF,TGTGCCAGCAGTGATCCAGGTTTAGGTGGGACTGAAGCTTTCTTT
once,TRBJ1-1,-,TRBV7-2,CTSTMTENTEAFF,TGTACCAGCACCATGACGGAAAACACTGAAGCTTTCTTT
few,TRBJ1-2,-,TRBV7-8,CASSLAGDIGYTF,TGTGCCAGCAGCTTAGCAGGGGACATCGGTTACACCTTC
-,TRBJ1-1,-,TRBV6-5,CASSWTLENTEAFF,TGTGCCAGCAGTTGGACACTGGAGAACACTGAAGCTTTCTTT
few,TRBJ2-5,-,TRBV20-1,CSARDAQAQETQYF,TGCAGTGCTAGAGATGCCCAGGCCCAAGAGACCCAGTACTTC
-,TRBJ2-2,-,TRBV29-1,CSAGTAGELFF,TGCAGCGCCGGGACGGCCGGGGAGCTGTTTTTT
few,TRBJ1-1,-,TRBV27,CASSTSPTGIHTEAFF,TGTGCCAGCAGTACATCCCCCACAGGGATTCACACTGAAGCTTTCTTT
few,TRBJ1-2,TRBD1,TRBV20-1,CSAGSLRGRGGYTF,TGCAGTGCTGGAAGCCTCAGGGGGCGCGGTGGCTACACCTTC
few,TRBJ2-7,TRBD1,TRBV6-5,CASSYSWTGAAYEQYF,TGTGCCAGCAGTTACTCATGGACAGGGGCCGCCTACGAGCAGTACTTC
-,TRBJ2-5,-,TRBV19,CASSFDVKETQYF,TGTGCCAGTAGTTTCGACGTAAAAGAGACCCAGTACTTC
-,TRBJ2-1,-,TRBV20-1,CSARDLGYLAYNEQFF,TGCAGTGCTAGAGATCTCGGATATCTAGCGTACAATGAGCAGTTCTTC